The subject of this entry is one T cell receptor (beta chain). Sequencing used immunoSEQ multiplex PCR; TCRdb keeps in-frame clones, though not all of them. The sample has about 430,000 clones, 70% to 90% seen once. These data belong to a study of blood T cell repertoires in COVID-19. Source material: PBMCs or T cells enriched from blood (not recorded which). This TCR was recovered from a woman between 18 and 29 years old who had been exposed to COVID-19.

CDR3 region: CASRKRERGEFYPDEQYF. In DNA, the CDR3 is TGTGCCAGCAGAAAACGTGAACGGGGGGAATTCTATCCCGACGAGCAGTACTTC. The chain employs TRBV2 and TRBJ2-7; 7 bases map to TRBD2. The germline V gene has CDR1 SNHLY and CDR2 FYNNEI. The CDR3 is 18 residues long. J was trimmed by 5 bases and V by 6 bases; bases with no gene match: 22.